The 17 T cell receptor beta chains listed next were all sequenced from one sample in a study of T cell responses to AZD1222 COVID-19 vaccine. Data came from immunoSEQ multiplex PCR; TCRdb stores just in-frame clones and leaves some out. The table shows 93,000 or so clones, with 91% occurring only once. Sequencing was performed on peripheral blood, taken on day 0 of AZD1222 vaccination. The receptor source for this set is an adult in good health.

V usage is TRBV19 and J usage is TRBJ2-7; the D is unclear. Trimming pared 3 bases from V and 4 bases from J, leaving 10 bases between. The CDR3 has 13 residues. Looked up from germline, CDR1 is LNHDA and CDR2 is SQIVND (reference sequence). CDR3 amino acids: CASSIVYGYEQYF. CDR3 bases: TGTGCCAGTAGTATCGTTTACGGTTACGAGCAGTACTTC.

CDR3 DNA: TGTGCCAGCAGTCCTAGCGGAGGGAGCACAGATACGCAGTATTTT. Translation: CASSPSGGSTDTQYF. The gene calls are TRBV6-5 and TRBJ2-3; 7 bases fit TRBD2. Germline V gene lookup returns CDR1 MNHEY and CDR2 SVGAGI. The V gene end was trimmed by 5 bases and the J gene end by 0 bases; junction bases not matched to a gene: 5. CDR3 size: 15 residues.

The gene calls are TRBV10-2 and TRBJ2-6; the D is unclear. V lost 2 bases to trimming and J lost 0 bases, with 11 bases between them. The germline V gene encodes CDR1 WSHSY and CDR2 SAAADI. The CDR3 length is 17 residues. In DNA form, the CDR3 reads TGCGCCAGCAGTGAGAGGAGACTGATCTCTGGGGCCAACGTCCTGACTTTC. Its translation: CASSERRLISGANVLTF.

This clone came up a few times. CDR3 protein: CASSSWTGGTEAFF. For the CDR3, the DNA is TGTGCCAGCAGCTCTTGGACAGGGGGCACTGAAGCTTTCTTT. The rearrangement links TRBV7-2 to TRBJ1-1; 10 bases align to TRBD1. The CDR3 covers 14 residues. V gave up 4 bases and J gave up 4 bases; unmatched junction bases: 3. Germline CDR1 and CDR2: SGHTA and FQGNSA.

This rearrangement joins TRBV6-5 to TRBJ2-7; perhaps D is TRBD1 or TRBD2 (5 bases each). Trimming pared 0 bases from V and 3 bases from J, leaving 15 bases between. Per the germline V gene, CDR1 is MNHEY and CDR2 is SVGAGI. The CDR3 contains 16 residues. CDR3 sequence (DNA): TGTGCCAGCAGTTACTCGAGACGTGGGACGATCTACGAGCAGTACTTC. It yields the protein CASSYSRRGTIYEQYF.

The V and J genes are TRBV11-2 and TRBJ2-7; 7 bases align to TRBD1. This CDR3 is built from 15 residues. V lost 7 bases to trimming and J lost 10 bases; unmatched junction nucleotides: 19. In germline, CDR1 is SGHAT, CDR2 FQNNGV. The CDR3 nucleotides read TGTGCCAGCACCCCGGCCGGACAGGTTGCCATGATCCAGTACTTC. This encodes CASTPAGQVAMIQYF.

The rearrangement links TRBV5-1 to TRBJ2-3, with no clear D. The CDR3 is made up of 13 amino acids. CDR1 is SGHRS, CDR2 YFSETQ, per germline. The ends were cut back, 0 bases at V and 2 bases at J, with 4 bases in the middle. CDR3 protein: CASSLGFTDTQYF. In DNA, the CDR3 is TGCGCCAGCAGCTTGGGCTTCACAGATACGCAGTATTTT.

The gene calls are TRBV14 and TRBJ1-6; D gene ambiguous. From germline, CDR1 is SGHDN and CDR2 FVKESK. The ends were cut back, 4 bases at V and 10 bases at J, with 14 bases in the middle. The CDR3 has 14 residues. CDR3 sequence reads: CASSRDIGGSPLHF. CDR3 nucleotide sequence: TGTGCCAGCAGCCGTGACATCGGTGGCTCACCCCTCCACTTT.

The chain combines TRBV18 with TRBJ1-1, with D possibly being TRBD1 (5 bases). Looked up from germline, CDR1 is KGHSH and CDR2 is LQKENI. The V gene lost 8 bases and the J gene lost 6 bases, with 19 bases spanning the gap. This CDR3 has 14 amino acids. DNA for the CDR3: TGTGCCAGCCTTCAACCGGGGGGGGTAGCTGAAGCTTTCTTT. Its translation: CASLQPGGVAEAFF.

The V call is TRBV20-1, the J call TRBJ2-7, with D hard to call. The V gene's germline CDR1 is DFQATT and CDR2 SNEGSKA (reference sequence). There are 10 residues in the CDR3. V lost 6 bases, J lost 2 bases, and 5 bases lay in between. Here the CDR3 reads CSAQTYEQYF. DNA of the CDR3: TGCAGTGCCCAGACCTACGAGCAGTACTTC.

The chain links TRBV19 to TRBJ2-2; TRBD1 is a possible D gene (5 bases). The V end lost 3 bases, the J end lost 5 bases, and 10 bases lay between the germline ends. CDR1 is LNHDA, CDR2 SQIVND, per germline (reference sequence). The CDR3 loop spans 14 amino acids. CDR3 sequence reads: CASSIQGQTGELFF. The DNA of the CDR3 is TGTGCCAGTAGTATCCAGGGTCAGACCGGGGAGCTGTTTTTT.

The CDR3 loop is CASSLKEGNTIYF. The CDR3 nucleotides are TGTGCCAGCAGTTTGAAGGAGGGAAACACCATATATTTT. The J gene is TRBJ1-3, the V gene TRBV27; no clear D gene. CDR3 length: 13 amino acids. Germline lookup yields CDR1 MNHEY and CDR2 SMNVEV (reference sequence). The V end was cut by 3 bases, the J end by 4 bases, with 7 bases between.

The chain employs TRBV10-3 and TRBJ1-1; the match to TRBD1 covers 8 bases. Germline V CDR1 and CDR2: ENHRY, SYGVKD. V dropped 3 bases and J dropped 7; count of bases not matched to a gene: 13. The CDR3 consists of 16 residues. The CDR3 bases are TGTGCCATCAGTGAATTTACGGGACAGGTGGGGGGTGAAGCTTTCTTT. It codes for CAISEFTGQVGGEAFF.

This rearrangement joins TRBV13 to TRBJ2-3; the D gene could be TRBD1 or TRBD2 (5 bases each). The CDR3 is 16 residues long. The V and J ends lost 5 bases and 2 bases respectively, with 17 bases between them. Germline V gene data show CDR1 as PRHDT and CDR2 as FYEKMQ (reference sequence). CDR3 sequence (DNA): TGTGCCAGCAGCCCAAAGAGGGGAAGAACCACAGATACGCAGTATTTT. Translating gives CASSPKRGRTTDTQYF.

There are a few counts of this clone. The chain joins TRBV5-1 to TRBJ1-4; D might be TRBD1 (6 bases). The length of the CDR3 is 16 residues. Germline V gene sequence: CDR1 SGHRS, CDR2 YFSETQ. With 0 bases removed from V and 7 bases from J, the gap between germline ends came to 16 bases. CDR3 DNA sequence: TGCGCCAGCAGCTTGGCCGTCGGGGGCGGTAGTGAAAAACTGTTTTTT. Protein: CASSLAVGGGSEKLFF.

The chain combines TRBV2 with TRBJ2-7; TRBD1 is a possible D gene (6 bases). The CDR3 has 15 residues. CDR1 is SNHLY and CDR2 is FYNNEI in the germline V gene. With 7 bases removed from V and 0 bases from J, the gap between germline ends came to 16 bases. CDR3 in DNA: TGTGCCAGCACCCGGACAGCTCCGCTCTCCTACGAGCAGTACTTC. Encoded protein: CASTRTAPLSYEQYF.

The rearrangement uses TRBV28 and TRBJ2-5; tentative D call: TRBD2 (7 bases). The CDR3 length is 14 residues. Trimming took 3 bases from V and 5 from J, leaving 13 bases between them. Germline V gives CDR1 MDHEN, CDR2 SYDVKM. The CDR3 sequence is CASSFGRGGETQYF. CDR3 DNA sequence: TGTGCCAGCAGTTTTGGCAGGGGAGGGGAGACCCAGTACTTC.